Below, one TCR beta chain is given with its context. The antigen is not known. Whenever a sample was processed, at least 6 million PBMCs were isolated. This sample stems from a study of blood T cells in healthy people across ages. Findings and limits, study-wide: Naive T cell percentage and TCR beta diversity correlated strongly.

Through a sample-barcoded 5' primer and a J-beta primer mix, a second PCR was run for about 6 to 12 cycles. TCRdb reprocessed the 5' RACE reads via MiXCR and lists one record per CDR3 protein. The data contain 790,000 or so distinct CDR3 sequences, 35% to 60% of them singletons. The V segment lost 5 bases and the J segment 8 bases; nucleotides outside the gene matches: 10. The CDR3 is 14 residues long. The germline V gene has CDR1 DFQATT and CDR2 SNEGSKA (reference sequence). This clonotype was sampled from a man older than 75 in good health. Sample: blood. The chain couples TRBV20-1 to TRBJ2-1, with TRBD1 identical over 9 bases. In DNA, the CDR3 is TGCAGTGCTCATAACAGGGGGCCTGTCGATGAGCAGTTCTTC. Translation: CSAHNRGPVDEQFF.